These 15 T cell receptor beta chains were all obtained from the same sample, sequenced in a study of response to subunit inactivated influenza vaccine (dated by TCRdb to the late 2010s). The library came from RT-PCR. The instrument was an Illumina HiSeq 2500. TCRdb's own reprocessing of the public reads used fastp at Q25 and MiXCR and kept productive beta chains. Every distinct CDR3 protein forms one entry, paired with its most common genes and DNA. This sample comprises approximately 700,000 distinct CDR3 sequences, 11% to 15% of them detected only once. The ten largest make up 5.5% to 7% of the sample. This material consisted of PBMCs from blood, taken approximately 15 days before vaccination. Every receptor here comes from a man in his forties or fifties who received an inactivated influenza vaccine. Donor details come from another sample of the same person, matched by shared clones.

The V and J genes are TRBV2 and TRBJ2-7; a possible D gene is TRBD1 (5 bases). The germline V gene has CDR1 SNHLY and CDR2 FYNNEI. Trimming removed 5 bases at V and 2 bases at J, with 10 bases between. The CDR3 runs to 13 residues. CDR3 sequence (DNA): TGTGCCAGCAGTATCGGACAACCCTACGAGCAGTACTTC. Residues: CASSIGQPYEQYF.

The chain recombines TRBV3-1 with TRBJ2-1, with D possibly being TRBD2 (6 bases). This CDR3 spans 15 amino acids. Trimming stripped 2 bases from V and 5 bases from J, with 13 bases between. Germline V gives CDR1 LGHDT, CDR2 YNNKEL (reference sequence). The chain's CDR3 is CASSQRDFLHNEQFF. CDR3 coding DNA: TGTGCCAGCAGCCAAAGGGACTTCCTACACAATGAGCAGTTCTTC.

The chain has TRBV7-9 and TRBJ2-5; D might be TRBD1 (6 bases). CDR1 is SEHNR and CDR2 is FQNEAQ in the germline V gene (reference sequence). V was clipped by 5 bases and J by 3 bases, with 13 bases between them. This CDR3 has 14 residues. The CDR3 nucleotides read TGTGCCAGCAGCCAGGACAGTCTCAAAGAGACCCAGTACTTC. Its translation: CASSQDSLKETQYF.

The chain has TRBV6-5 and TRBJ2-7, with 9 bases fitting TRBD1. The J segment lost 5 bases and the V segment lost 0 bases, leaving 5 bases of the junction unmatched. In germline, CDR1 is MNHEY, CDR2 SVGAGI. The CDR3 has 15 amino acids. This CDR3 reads CASSYSGTGSHEQYF. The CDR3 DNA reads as TGTGCCAGCAGTTACTCCGGGACAGGGAGCCACGAGCAGTACTTC.

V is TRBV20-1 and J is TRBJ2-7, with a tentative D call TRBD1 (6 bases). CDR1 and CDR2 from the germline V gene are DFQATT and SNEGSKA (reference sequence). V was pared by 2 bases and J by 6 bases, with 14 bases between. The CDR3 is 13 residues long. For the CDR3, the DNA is TGCAGTGCTAGATTTAATATGGGGGCCGAGCAGTACTTC. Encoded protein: CSARFNMGAEQYF.

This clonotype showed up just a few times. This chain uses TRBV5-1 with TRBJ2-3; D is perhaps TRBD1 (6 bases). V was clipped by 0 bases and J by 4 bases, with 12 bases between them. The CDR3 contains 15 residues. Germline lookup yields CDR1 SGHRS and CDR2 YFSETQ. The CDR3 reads CASSLEDRPADTQYF. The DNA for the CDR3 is TGCGCCAGCAGCTTGGAAGACAGGCCAGCAGATACGCAGTATTTT.

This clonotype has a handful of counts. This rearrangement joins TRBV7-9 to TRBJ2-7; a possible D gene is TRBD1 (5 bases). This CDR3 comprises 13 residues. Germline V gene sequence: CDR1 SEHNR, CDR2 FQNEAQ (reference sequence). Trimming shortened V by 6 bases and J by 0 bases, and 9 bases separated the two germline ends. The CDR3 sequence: CASRDSGSYEQYF. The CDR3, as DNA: TGTGCCAGCAGAGACAGTGGCTCCTACGAGCAGTACTTC. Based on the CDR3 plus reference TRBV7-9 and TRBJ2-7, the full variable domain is DTGVSQNPRHKITKRGQNVTFRCDPISEHNRLYWYRQTLGQGPEFLTYFQNEAQLEKSRLLSDRFSAERPKGSFSTLEIQRTEQGDSAMYLCASRDSGSYEQYFGPGTRLTVT.

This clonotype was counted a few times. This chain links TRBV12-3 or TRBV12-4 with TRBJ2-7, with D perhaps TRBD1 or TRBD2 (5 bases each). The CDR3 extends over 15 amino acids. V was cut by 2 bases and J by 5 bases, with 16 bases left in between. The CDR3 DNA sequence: TGTGCCAGCAGTTTACGGGGCAGGGCCCACCACGAGCAGTACTTC. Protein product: CASSLRGRAHHEQYF.

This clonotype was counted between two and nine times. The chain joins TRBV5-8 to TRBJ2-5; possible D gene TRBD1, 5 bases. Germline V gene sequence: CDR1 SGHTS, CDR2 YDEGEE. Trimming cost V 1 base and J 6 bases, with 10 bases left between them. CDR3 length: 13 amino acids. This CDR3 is CASSLFLGQTQYF. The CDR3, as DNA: TGTGCCAGCAGCTTGTTCTTGGGGCAGACCCAGTACTTC.

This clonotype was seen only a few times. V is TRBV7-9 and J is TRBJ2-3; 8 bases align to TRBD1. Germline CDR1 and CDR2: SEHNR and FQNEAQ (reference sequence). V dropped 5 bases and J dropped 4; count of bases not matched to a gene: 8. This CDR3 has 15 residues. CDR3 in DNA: TGTGCCAGCAGCCAACAACAGGGGGTTTCAGATACGCAGTATTTT. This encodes CASSQQQGVSDTQYF.

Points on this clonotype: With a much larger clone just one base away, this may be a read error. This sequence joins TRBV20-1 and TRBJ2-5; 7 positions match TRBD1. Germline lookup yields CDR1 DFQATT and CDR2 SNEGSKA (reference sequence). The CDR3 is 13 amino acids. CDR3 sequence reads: CSASDRSQVTQYF. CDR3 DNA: TGCAGTGCTTCGGACAGGAGCCAAGTGACCCAGTACTTC.

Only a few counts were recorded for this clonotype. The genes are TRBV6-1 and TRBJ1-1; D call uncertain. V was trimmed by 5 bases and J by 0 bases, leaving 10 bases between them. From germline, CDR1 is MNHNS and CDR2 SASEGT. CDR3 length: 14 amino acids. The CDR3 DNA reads TGTGCCAGCAGTACCCAATGGGTGAACACTGAAGCTTTCTTT. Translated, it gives CASSTQWVNTEAFF.

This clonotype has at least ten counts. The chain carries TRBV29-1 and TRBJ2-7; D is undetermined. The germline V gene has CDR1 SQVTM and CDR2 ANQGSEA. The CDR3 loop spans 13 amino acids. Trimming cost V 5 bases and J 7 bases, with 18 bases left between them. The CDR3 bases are TGCAGCGTTCTGGTCCCGATTACGAGGGAGCAGTACTTC. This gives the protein CSVLVPITREQYF.

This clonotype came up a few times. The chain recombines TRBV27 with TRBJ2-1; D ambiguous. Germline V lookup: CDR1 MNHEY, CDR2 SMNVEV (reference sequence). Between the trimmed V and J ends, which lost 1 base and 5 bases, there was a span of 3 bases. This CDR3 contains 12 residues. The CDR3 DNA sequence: TGTGCCAGCAGTTTATGGGACAATGAGCAGTTCTTC. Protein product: CASSLWDNEQFF.

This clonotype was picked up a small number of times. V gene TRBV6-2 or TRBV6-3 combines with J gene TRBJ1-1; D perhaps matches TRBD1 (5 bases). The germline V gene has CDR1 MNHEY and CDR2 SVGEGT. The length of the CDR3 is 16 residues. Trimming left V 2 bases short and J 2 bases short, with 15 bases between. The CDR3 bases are TGTGCCAGCAGTTACGTAGAGGGACTGGGAAACACTGAAGCTTTCTTT. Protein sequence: CASSYVEGLGNTEAFF.